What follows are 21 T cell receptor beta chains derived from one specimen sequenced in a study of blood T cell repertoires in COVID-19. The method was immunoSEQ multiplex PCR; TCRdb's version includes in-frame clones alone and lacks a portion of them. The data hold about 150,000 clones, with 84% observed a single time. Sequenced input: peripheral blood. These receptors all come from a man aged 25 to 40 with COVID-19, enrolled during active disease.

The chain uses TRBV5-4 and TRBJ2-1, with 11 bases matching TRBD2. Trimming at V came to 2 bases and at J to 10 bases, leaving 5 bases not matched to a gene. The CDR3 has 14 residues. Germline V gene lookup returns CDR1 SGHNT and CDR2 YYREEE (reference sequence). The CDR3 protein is CASSFLLAGEEQFF. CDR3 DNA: TGTGCCAGCAGCTTTCTACTAGCGGGAGAGGAGCAGTTCTTC.

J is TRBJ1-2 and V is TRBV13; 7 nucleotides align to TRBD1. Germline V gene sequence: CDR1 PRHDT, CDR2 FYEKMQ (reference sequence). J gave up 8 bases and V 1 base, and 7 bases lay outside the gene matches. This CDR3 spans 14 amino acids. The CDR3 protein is CASSLVRAGGGYTF. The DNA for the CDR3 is TGTGCCAGCAGCTTAGTAAGGGCAGGGGGAGGCTACACCTTC.

The CDR3 spells CASSSAGRWDTEAFF. CDR3 nucleotide sequence: TGTGCCAGCAGCTCTGCGGGAAGATGGGACACTGAAGCTTTCTTT. The chain recombines TRBV7-9 with TRBJ1-1, with D hard to call. CDR1 and CDR2 from the germline V gene are SEHNR and FQNEAQ (reference sequence). Between the trimmed V and J ends, which lost 4 bases and 3 bases, there was a span of 15 bases. The CDR3 is made up of 15 amino acids.

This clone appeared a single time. CDR3: CATLPGGLGTDTQYF. The DNA of the CDR3 is TGTGCCACCCTCCCCGGGGGGCTAGGCACAGATACGCAGTATTTT. The chain combines TRBV10-3 with TRBJ2-3; possible D gene TRBD2, 7 bases. Germline CDR1 and CDR2: ENHRY and SYGVKD. Trimming left V 10 bases short and J 1 base short, with 18 bases between. This CDR3 is 15 amino acids long.

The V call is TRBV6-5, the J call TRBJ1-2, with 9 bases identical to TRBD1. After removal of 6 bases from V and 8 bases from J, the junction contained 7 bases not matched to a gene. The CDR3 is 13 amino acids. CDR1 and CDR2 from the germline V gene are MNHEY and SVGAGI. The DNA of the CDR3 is TGTGCCAGCAGACTACAGGGGGCTCGGGGCTACACCTTC. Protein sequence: CASRLQGARGYTF.

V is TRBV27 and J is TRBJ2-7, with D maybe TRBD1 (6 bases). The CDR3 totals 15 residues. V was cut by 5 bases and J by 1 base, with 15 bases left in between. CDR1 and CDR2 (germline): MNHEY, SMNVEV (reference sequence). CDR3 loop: CASSPRWGPSYEQYF. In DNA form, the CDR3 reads TGTGCCAGCAGTCCCCGGTGGGGGCCTTCCTACGAGCAGTACTTC.

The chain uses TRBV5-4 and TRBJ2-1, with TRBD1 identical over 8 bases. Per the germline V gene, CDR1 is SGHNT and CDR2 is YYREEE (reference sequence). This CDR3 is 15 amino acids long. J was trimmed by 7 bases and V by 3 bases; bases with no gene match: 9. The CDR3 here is CASSSDTRQGNEQFF. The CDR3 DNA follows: TGTGCCAGCAGCTCTGATACTAGACAGGGGAATGAGCAGTTCTTC.

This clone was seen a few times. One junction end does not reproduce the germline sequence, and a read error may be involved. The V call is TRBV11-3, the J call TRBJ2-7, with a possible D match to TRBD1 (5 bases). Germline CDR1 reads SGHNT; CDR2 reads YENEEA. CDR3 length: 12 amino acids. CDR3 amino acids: CASTLRGYEQYF. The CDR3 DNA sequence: TGTGCCAGCACCTTAAGGGGCTACGAGCAGTACTTC. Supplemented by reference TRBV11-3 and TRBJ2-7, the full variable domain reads EAGVVQSPRYKIIEKKQPVAFWCNPISGHNTLYWYLQNLGQGPELLIRYENEEAVDDSQLPKDRFSAERLKGVDSTLKIQPAELGDSAVYLCASTLRGYEQYFGPGTRLTVT.

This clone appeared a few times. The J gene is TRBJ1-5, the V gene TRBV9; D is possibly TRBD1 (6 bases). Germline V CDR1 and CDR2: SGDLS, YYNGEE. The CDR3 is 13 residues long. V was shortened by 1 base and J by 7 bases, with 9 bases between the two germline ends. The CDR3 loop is CASSVRGGQPQHF. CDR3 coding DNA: TGTGCCAGCAGCGTAAGGGGGGGACAGCCCCAGCATTTT.

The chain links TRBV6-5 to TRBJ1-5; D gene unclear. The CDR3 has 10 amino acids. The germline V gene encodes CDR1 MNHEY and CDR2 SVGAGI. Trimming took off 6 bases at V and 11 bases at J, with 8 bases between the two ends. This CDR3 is CASSAGAQHF. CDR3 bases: TGTGCCAGCAGCGCCGGGGCCCAGCATTTT.

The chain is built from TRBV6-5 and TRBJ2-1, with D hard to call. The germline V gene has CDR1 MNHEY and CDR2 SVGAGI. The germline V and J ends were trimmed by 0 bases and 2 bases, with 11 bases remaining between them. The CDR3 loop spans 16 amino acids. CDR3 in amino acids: CASSYSPSPTYNEQFF. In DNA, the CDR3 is TGTGCCAGCAGTTACTCTCCTAGTCCTACCTACAATGAGCAGTTCTTC.

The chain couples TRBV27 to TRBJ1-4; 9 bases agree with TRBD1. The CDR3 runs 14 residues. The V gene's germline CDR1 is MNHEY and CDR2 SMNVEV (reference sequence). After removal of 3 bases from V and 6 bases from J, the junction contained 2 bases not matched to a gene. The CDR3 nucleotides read TGTGCCAGCAGTTTCGGGACAGGGTATGAAAAACTGTTTTTT. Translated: CASSFGTGYEKLFF. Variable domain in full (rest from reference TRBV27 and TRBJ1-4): EAQVTQNPRYLITVTGKKLTVTCSQNMNHEYMSWYRQDPGLGLRQIYYSMNVEVTDKGDVPEGYKVSRKEKRNFPLILESPSPNQTSLYFCASSFGTGYEKLFFGSGTQLSVL.

CDR3 coding DNA: TGTGCCAGCAGCCCCCGGACAGGTCTGAACACTGAAGCTTTCTTT. Translating it yields CASSPRTGLNTEAFF. V and J are TRBV9 and TRBJ1-1, with 7 bases that match TRBD1. The CDR3 contains 15 residues. CDR1 SGDLS and CDR2 YYNGEE come from the germline V gene. Trimming cost V 4 bases and J 0 bases; bases outside gene matches: 6.

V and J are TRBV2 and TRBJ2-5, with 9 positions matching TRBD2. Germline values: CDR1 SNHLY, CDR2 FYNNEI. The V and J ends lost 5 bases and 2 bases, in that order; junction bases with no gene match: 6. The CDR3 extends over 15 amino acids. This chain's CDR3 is CASSRGTSRQETQYF. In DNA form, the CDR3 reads TGTGCCAGCAGTAGGGGGACTAGCCGTCAAGAGACCCAGTACTTC.

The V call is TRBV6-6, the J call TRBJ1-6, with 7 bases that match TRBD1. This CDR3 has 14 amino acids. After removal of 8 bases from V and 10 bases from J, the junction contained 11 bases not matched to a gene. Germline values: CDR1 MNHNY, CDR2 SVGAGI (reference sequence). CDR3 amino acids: CASGRGVDVSPLHF. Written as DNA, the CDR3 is TGTGCCAGCGGCAGGGGGGTCGACGTCTCACCCCTCCACTTT.

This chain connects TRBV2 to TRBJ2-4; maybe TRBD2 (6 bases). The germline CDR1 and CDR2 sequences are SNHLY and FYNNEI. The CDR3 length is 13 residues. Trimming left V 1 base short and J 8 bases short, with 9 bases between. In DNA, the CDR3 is TGTGCCAGCAGTGAAGGTGGAGGGGACATTCAGTACTTC. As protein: CASSEGGGDIQYF. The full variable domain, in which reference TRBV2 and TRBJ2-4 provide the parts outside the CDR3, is EPEVTQTPSHQVTQMGQEVILRCVPISNHLYFYWYRQILGQKVEFLVSFYNNEISEKSEIFDDQFSVERPDGSNFTLKIRSTKLEDSAMYFCASSEGGGDIQYFGAGTRLSVL.

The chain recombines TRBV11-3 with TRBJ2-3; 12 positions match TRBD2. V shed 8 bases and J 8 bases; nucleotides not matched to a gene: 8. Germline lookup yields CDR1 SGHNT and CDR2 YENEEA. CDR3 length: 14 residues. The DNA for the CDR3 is TGTGCCAGCTCCCTGACTAGCGGGAGTGGTACGCAGTATTTT. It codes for CASSLTSGSGTQYF.

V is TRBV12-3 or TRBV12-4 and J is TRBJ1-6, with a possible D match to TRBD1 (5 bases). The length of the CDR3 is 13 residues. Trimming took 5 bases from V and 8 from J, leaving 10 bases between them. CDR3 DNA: TGTGCCAGCAGTCCGGGGGAGTATTCACCCCTCCACTTT. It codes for CASSPGEYSPLHF.

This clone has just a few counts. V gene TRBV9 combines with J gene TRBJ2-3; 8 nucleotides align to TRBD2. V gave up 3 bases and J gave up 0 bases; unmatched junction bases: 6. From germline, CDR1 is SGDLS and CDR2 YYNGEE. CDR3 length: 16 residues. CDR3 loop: CASSGYPSGSTDTQYF. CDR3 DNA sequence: TGTGCCAGCAGCGGATACCCTAGCGGGAGCACAGATACGCAGTATTTT.

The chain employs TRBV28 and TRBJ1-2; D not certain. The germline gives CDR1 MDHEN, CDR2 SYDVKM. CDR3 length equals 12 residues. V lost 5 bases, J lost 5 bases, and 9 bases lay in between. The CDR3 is CASSLEEYGYTF. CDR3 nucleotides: TGTGCCAGCAGTCTTGAGGAGTATGGCTACACCTTC.

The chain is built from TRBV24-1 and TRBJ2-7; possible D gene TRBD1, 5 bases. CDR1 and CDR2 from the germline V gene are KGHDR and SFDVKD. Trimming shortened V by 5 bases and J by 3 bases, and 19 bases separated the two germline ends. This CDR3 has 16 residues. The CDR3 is CATSAVTTRGNYEQYF. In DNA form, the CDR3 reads TGTGCCACCAGTGCCGTAACGACAAGGGGAAACTACGAGCAGTACTTC.